The source of this T cell receptor (beta chain) is a study of immune reconstitution after stem cell transplant in scleroderma. Using its own MiXCR run on the RT-PCR reads, TCRdb lists one record per CDR3 protein. The table has around 2,000 distinct CDR3 sequences, 15% to 20% seen once. This clonotype was picked up a small number of times. J was trimmed by 5 bases and V by 1 base; bases with no gene match: 2. This CDR3 has 14 amino acids. CDR1 and CDR2 (germline): LNHNV, YYDKDF (reference sequence). Sample collection occurred before or after autologous hematopoietic stem cell transplantation (not recorded which). The chain is built from TRBV15 and TRBJ1-5; 7 bases are a match to TRBD1. The TCR sequence derives from a female donor with systemic sclerosis. CDR3 DNA: TGTGCCACCAGCAGAGGTACAGGGGATCAGCCCCAGCATTTT. This translates into CATSRGTGDQPQHF.